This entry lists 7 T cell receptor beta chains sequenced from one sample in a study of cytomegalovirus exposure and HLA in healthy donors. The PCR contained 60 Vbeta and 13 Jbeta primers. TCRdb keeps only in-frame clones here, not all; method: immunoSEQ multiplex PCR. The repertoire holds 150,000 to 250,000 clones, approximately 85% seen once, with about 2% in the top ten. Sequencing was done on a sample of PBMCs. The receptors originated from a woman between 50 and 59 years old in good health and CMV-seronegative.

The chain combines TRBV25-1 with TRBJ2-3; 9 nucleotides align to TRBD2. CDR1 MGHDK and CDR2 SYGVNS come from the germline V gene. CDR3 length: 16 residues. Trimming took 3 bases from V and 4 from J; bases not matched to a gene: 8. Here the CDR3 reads CASSDPISGSPDTQYF. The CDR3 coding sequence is TGTGCCAGCAGTGACCCCATTAGCGGGAGCCCAGATACGCAGTATTTT.

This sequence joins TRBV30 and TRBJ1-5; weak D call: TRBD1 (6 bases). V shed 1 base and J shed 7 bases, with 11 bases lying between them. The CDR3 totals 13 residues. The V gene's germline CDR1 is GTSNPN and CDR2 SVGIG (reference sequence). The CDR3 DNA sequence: TGTGCCTGGAGTGAGGGGGGGTTGCAGCCCCAGCATTTT. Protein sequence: CAWSEGGLQPQHF.

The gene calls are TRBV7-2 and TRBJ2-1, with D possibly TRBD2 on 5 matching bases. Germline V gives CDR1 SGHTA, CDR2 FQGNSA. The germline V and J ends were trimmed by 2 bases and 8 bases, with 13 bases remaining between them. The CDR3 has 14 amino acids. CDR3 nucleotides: TGTGCCAGCAGCTTAATCGTTGAGGGCCATGAGCAGTTCTTC. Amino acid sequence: CASSLIVEGHEQFF.

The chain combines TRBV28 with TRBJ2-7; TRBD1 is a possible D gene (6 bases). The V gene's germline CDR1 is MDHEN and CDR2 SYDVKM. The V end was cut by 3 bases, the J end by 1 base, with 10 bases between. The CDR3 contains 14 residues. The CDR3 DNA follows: TGTGCCAGCAGTTTGTTAGGGGGATCCTACGAGCAGTACTTC. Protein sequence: CASSLLGGSYEQYF.

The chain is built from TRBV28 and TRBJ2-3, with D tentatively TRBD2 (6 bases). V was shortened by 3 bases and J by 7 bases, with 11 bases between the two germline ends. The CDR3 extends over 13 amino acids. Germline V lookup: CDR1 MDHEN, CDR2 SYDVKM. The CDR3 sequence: CASSLASVYTQYF. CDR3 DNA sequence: TGTGCCAGCAGTTTGGCTAGCGTATATACGCAGTATTTT.

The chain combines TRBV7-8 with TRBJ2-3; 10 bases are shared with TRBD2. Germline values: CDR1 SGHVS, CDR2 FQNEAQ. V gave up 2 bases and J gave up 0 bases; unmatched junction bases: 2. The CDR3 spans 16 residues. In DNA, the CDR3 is TGTGCCAGCAGCTTACGGACTAGCGGAAGCACAGATACGCAGTATTTT. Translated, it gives CASSLRTSGSTDTQYF.

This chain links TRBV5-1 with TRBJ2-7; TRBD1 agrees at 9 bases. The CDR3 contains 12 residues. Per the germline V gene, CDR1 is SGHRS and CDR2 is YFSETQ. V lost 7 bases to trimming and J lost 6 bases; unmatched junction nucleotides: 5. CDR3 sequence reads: CASHPTGGEQYF. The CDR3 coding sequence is TGCGCCAGCCACCCGACAGGGGGCGAGCAGTACTTC.